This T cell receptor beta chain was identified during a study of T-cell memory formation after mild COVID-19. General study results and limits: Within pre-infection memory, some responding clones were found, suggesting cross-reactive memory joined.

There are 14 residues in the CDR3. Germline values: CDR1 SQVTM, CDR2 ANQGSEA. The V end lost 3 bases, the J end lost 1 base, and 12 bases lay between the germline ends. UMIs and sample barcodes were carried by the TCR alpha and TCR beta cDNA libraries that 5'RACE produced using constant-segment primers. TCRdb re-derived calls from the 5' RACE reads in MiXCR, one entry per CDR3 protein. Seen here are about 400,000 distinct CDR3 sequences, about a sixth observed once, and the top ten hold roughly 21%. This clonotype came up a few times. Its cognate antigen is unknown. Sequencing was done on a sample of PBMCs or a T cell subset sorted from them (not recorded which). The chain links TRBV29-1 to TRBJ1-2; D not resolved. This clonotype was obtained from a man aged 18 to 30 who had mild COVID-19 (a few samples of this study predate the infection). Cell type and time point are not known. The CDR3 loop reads CSVDLSQSNYGYTF. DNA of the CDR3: TGCAGCGTTGACCTTTCCCAGAGTAACTATGGCTACACCTTC.